This TCR beta chain was identified during a study of blood T cell repertoires in COVID-19. About the research overall: T cells, B-cell-depleted T cells, or PBMCs provided the cDNA or gDNA that served as material.

Original processing methods: Cell counts per sample came from amplifying reference gene primers. Sequencing used immunoSEQ multiplex PCR; TCRdb keeps in-frame clones, though not all of them. V, J and clone size derive from that table, while D and trimming were established from the DNA sequence. Of over 150,000 clones in the sample, approximately 80% were seen once. V was trimmed by 0 bases and J by 8 bases, leaving 10 bases between them. Germline-derived CDR1 and CDR2 are LGHNA and YSLEER. CDR3 length equals 13 residues. The sequencing sample was made of peripheral blood. The TCR was taken from a woman of 80 years or more with active or convalescent COVID-19. This chain links TRBV4-3 with TRBJ1-1; no clear D gene. The CDR3 coding sequence is TGCGCCAGCAGCCAAGATGAGGGCAGGGAAGCTTTCTTT. The encoded protein is CASSQDEGREAFF.